These 22 T cell receptor beta chains originate from one sample sequenced in a study of early T cells in non-severe SARS-CoV-2 infection. TCRdb ran MiXCR on the 5' RACE reads and lists one entry per CDR3 protein. The sample has tens of thousands of distinct CDR3 sequences; approximately 6.3% are singletons. Here the sequenced sample was whole blood, taken at baseline. Receptors originate from an adult who was a healthcare worker with PCR-confirmed SARS-CoV-2 infection or an uninfected control (not recorded which).

The chain links TRBV6-2 or TRBV6-3 to TRBJ2-3, with 9 bases aligning to TRBD2. This CDR3 has 17 residues. After removal of 7 bases from V and 3 bases from J, the junction contained 14 bases not matched to a gene. Germline CDR1 reads MNHEY; CDR2 reads SVGEGT. The CDR3 DNA reads as TGTGCCAGCACCCCATATTATAGCGGGGGATCGACAGATACGCAGTATTTT. Translation: CASTPYYSGGSTDTQYF.

The sample holds a few counts of this clonotype. The chain joins TRBV28 to TRBJ2-7, with TRBD1 as a possible D gene (6 bases). The CDR3 spans 13 residues. Germline-derived CDR1 and CDR2 are MDHEN and SYDVKM. Trimming left V 7 bases short and J 1 base short, with 11 bases between. In nucleotides, the CDR3 is TGTGCCAGCACAATCGGACAGTCCTACGAGCAGTACTTC. As protein: CASTIGQSYEQYF.

This clonotype was counted ten times or more. The V gene is TRBV6-6, the J gene TRBJ2-7; 10 positions match TRBD1. V lost 2 bases, J lost 3 bases, and 4 bases stayed unmatched. The CDR3 is 15 residues long. The germline CDR1 and CDR2 sequences are MNHNY and SVGAGI (reference sequence). DNA of the CDR3: TGTGCCAGCAGTTACACCCGGACAGGGGGCTACGAGCAGTACTTC. Translation gives CASSYTRTGGYEQYF.

This clonotype was detected many times. The rearrangement joins TRBV6-6 to TRBJ2-7; 7 bases agree with TRBD1. The CDR3 totals 14 residues. CDR1 is MNHNY and CDR2 is SVGAGI in the germline V gene (reference sequence). Unmatched junction bases numbered 5, after V lost 4 bases and J lost 2 bases. The CDR3 protein is CASSSRQGPYEQYF. Written as DNA, the CDR3 is TGTGCCAGCAGTTCGCGACAGGGCCCCTACGAGCAGTACTTC.

This clonotype was counted between two and nine times. V usage is TRBV20-1 and J usage is TRBJ2-7, with TRBD2 identical over 8 bases. The J segment lost 1 base and the V segment lost 6 bases, leaving 8 bases of the junction unmatched. Per the germline V gene, CDR1 is DFQATT and CDR2 is SNEGSKA (reference sequence). The CDR3 is 14 amino acids. CDR3 residues: CSAIAGGMSYEQYF. The CDR3 region has the DNA TGCAGTGCGATCGCGGGGGGTATGTCCTACGAGCAGTACTTC.

The chain employs TRBV12-3 or TRBV12-4 and TRBJ2-2; 10 bases fit TRBD1. V lost 7 bases to trimming and J lost 9 bases; unmatched junction nucleotides: 11. The CDR3 is 15 residues long. The CDR3 nucleotides read TGTGCCAGCAAACCGGGACAGGGGTCTTCTTGGGAGCTGTTTTTT. This encodes CASKPGQGSSWELFF.

The V gene is TRBV20-1, the J gene TRBJ2-3; weak D call: TRBD2 (5 bases). The V end lost 3 bases, the J end lost 6 bases, and 13 bases lay between the germline ends. The CDR3 totals 13 residues. Germline assignment: CDR1 DFQATT and CDR2 SNEGSKA (reference sequence). The CDR3 reads CSARAPLGDTQYF. CDR3 coding DNA: TGCAGTGCTAGGGCCCCACTAGGCGATACGCAGTATTTT.

This clonotype has ten or more counts. This chain joins TRBV24-1 and TRBJ2-3; no firm D call. The CDR3 totals 14 residues. V lost 6 bases to trimming and J lost 2 bases, with 11 bases between them. Germline CDR1 KGHDR, CDR2 SFDVKD. This CDR3 reads CATSTSYLTDTQYF. CDR3 nucleotide sequence: TGTGCCACCAGTACTTCGTATCTCACAGATACGCAGTATTTT.

This clonotype was seen more than once but under ten times. V gene TRBV20-1 combines with J gene TRBJ2-7, with D uncertain. Germline V gene lookup returns CDR1 DFQATT and CDR2 SNEGSKA (reference sequence). V gave up 3 bases and J gave up 6 bases, with 15 bases separating them. CDR3 size: 13 residues. The CDR3 loop is CSASELSWGEQYF. DNA of the CDR3: TGCAGTGCTAGTGAATTGTCGTGGGGCGAGCAGTACTTC.

This clonotype occurred many times. The chain carries TRBV7-2 and TRBJ2-1; D possibly corresponds to TRBD1 (7 bases). CDR1 is SGHTA, CDR2 FQGNSA, per germline. The V end was cut by 1 base, the J end by 4 bases, with 11 bases between. CDR3 length: 15 residues. CDR3 nucleotide sequence: TGTGCCAGCAGCTTAGGGGCAGGGGGGTACAATGAGCAGTTCTTC. This encodes CASSLGAGGYNEQFF.

This chain connects TRBV11-2 to TRBJ2-7; no definite D call. V was pared by 6 bases and J by 7 bases, with 22 bases between. CDR3 length: 15 amino acids. In germline, CDR1 is SGHAT, CDR2 FQNNGV. Written as DNA, the CDR3 is TGTGCCAGCAGACGTCAAGATGCATTGGGGTTTGAGCAGTACTTC. Its translation: CASRRQDALGFEQYF.

The chain carries TRBV20-1 and TRBJ2-1; a possible D gene is TRBD2 (5 bases). The CDR3 length is 14 residues. The germline gives CDR1 DFQATT, CDR2 SNEGSKA (reference sequence). V lost 0 bases and J 9 bases, leaving 15 bases between the germline ends. CDR3 sequence: CSARERVQLSEQFF. CDR3 nucleotide sequence: TGCAGTGCTAGAGAGAGGGTGCAGCTTAGTGAGCAGTTCTTC.

This clonotype has only a few counts. The chain links TRBV5-4 to TRBJ1-2; D is unclear. Germline loops: CDR1 SGHNT, CDR2 YYREEE (reference sequence). This CDR3 comprises 15 residues. V lost 4 bases to trimming and J lost 4 bases, with 17 bases between them. The CDR3 spells CASSPQDTAPYGYTF. The CDR3 nucleotides are TGTGCCAGCAGCCCCCAAGACACGGCACCCTATGGCTACACCTTC.

The V gene is TRBV2, the J gene TRBJ2-2; TRBD2 matches at 11 bases. Germline trimming cut 2 bases from V and 4 bases from J; bases unmatched to any gene: 0. The CDR3 extends over 15 amino acids. Germline V gene lookup returns CDR1 SNHLY and CDR2 FYNNEI. The CDR3 DNA reads as TGTGCCAGCAGTGAACTAGCGGGGGGCACCGGGGAGCTGTTTTTT. It is translated as CASSELAGGTGELFF.

This clonotype was seen many times. The chain combines TRBV6-2 or TRBV6-3 with TRBJ2-7, with TRBD2 matching over 7 bases. Germline values: CDR1 MNHEY, CDR2 SVGEGT. The CDR3 is 14 residues long. The V and J ends lost 6 bases and 3 bases, in that order; junction bases with no gene match: 8. The CDR3 protein is CASSALAEHYEQYF. Here the CDR3 DNA reads TGTGCCAGCAGCGCCCTAGCGGAGCACTACGAGCAGTACTTC.

There are many counts of this clonotype. The genes are TRBV29-1 and TRBJ2-7, with D maybe TRBD1 (6 bases). Germline CDR1 is SQVTM and CDR2 is ANQGSEA. Trimming took off 4 bases at V and 4 bases at J, with 11 bases between the two ends. The CDR3 totals 12 residues. This CDR3 is CSVVQGMYEQYF. The CDR3 nucleotides are TGCAGCGTTGTCCAGGGGATGTACGAGCAGTACTTC.

This clonotype was seen more than once but under ten times. This chain links TRBV4-2 with TRBJ1-1, with TRBD1 as a possible D gene (5 bases). CDR3 size: 14 residues. The V end was cut by 5 bases, the J end by 1 base, with 11 bases between. Germline CDR1 LGHNA, CDR2 YNFKEQ. The CDR3 DNA reads TGTGCCAGCAGCGGGGGAGGGGAGAACACTGAAGCTTTCTTT. Translation: CASSGGGENTEAFF.

In its sample, this clonotype was seen many times. V is TRBV6-2 or TRBV6-3 and J is TRBJ1-5; 7 bases are shared with TRBD1. The V gene end was trimmed by 7 bases and the J gene end by 7 bases; junction bases not matched to a gene: 7. Germline CDR1 reads MNHEY; CDR2 reads SVGEGT. The CDR3 extends over 13 amino acids. The CDR3 spells CASTPRGDQPQHF. In nucleotides, the CDR3 is TGTGCCAGCACTCCCAGGGGGGACCAGCCCCAGCATTTT.

This clonotype was recorded a few times. The rearrangement uses TRBV27 and TRBJ2-5; 7 bases are shared with TRBD1. Germline CDR1 MNHEY, CDR2 SMNVEV (reference sequence). Germline trimming cut 3 bases from V and 9 bases from J; bases unmatched to any gene: 13. The CDR3 runs 15 residues. The DNA for the CDR3 is TGTGCCAGCAGTTTCTCGGCAGGGGGAAGATCGGCCCAGTACTTC. It is translated as CASSFSAGGRSAQYF.

Ten or more counts support this clonotype. This sequence joins TRBV12-3 or TRBV12-4 and TRBJ2-4; TRBD1 might be the D (6 bases). Trimming removed 7 bases from V and 9 bases from J, with 25 bases in between. This CDR3 contains 16 residues. The CDR3 loop is CASTPSFEQGRGIQYF. The DNA for the CDR3 is TGTGCCAGCACCCCTTCCTTTGAACAGGGCAGGGGCATTCAGTACTTC.

This clonotype was detected many times. The J gene is TRBJ2-3, the V gene TRBV7-9; 8 nucleotides align to TRBD1. This CDR3 has 15 amino acids. Germline CDR1 is SEHNR and CDR2 is FQNEAQ (reference sequence). The junction had 8 bases not matched to a gene; V was cut back by 5 bases and J by 4 bases. CDR3 sequence: CASSPPDRAADTQYF. For the CDR3, the DNA is TGTGCCAGCAGCCCCCCGGACAGGGCGGCAGATACGCAGTATTTT.

Ten or more counts support this clonotype. J is TRBJ2-1 and V is TRBV28; D not certain. CDR3 size: 16 residues. Per the germline V gene, CDR1 is MDHEN and CDR2 is SYDVKM. Trimming took off 6 bases at V and 0 bases at J, with 15 bases between the two ends. The CDR3 loop is CASSPDLWGSYNEQFF. CDR3 coding DNA: TGTGCCAGCAGCCCCGACCTCTGGGGCTCCTACAATGAGCAGTTCTTC.